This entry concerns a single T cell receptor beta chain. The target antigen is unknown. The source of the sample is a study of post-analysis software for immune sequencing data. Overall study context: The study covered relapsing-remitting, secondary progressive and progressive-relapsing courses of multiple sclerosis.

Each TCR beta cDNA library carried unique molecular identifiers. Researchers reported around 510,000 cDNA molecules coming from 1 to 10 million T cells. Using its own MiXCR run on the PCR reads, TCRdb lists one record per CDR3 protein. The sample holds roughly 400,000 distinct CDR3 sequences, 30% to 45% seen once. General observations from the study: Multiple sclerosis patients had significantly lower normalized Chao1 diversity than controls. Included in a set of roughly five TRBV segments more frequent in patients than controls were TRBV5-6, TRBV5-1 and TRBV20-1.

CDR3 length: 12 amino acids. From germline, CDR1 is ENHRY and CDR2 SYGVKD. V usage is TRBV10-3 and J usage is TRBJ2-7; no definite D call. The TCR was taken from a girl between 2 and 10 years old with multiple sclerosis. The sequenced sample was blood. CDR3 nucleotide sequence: TGTGTCTCCGGAACGGGTACCTACGAGCAGTACTTC. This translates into CVSGTGTYEQYF.